This is a list of T cell receptor beta chains from one sample in a study of T-cell memory formation after mild COVID-19. MiXCR, run by TCRdb on the 5' RACE reads, gives a single entry per CDR3 protein. Counted here are approximately 350,000 distinct CDR3 sequences, approximately 15% occurring once; the ten biggest clones make up around 22%. The sample taken for sequencing was PBMCs or a T cell subset sorted from them (not recorded which). These TCRs come from a man younger than 35 who had mild COVID-19 (a few samples of this study predate the infection). Cell type and time point are not known. The CDR3 runs from the conserved cysteine through the conserved F or W.

v_call: TRBV6-5
j_call: TRBJ2-3
cdr3_aa: CASSSLGLAGGQTDTQYF

v_call: TRBV27
j_call: TRBJ1-5
cdr3_aa: CASSFDRTLGQPQHF

v_call: TRBV6-1
j_call: TRBJ2-4
cdr3_aa: CASSPPPQGAPDIQYF

v_call: TRBV24-1
j_call: TRBJ2-3
cdr3_aa: CATSDSTGDIRTDTQYF

v_call: TRBV3-1
j_call: TRBJ2-5
cdr3_aa: CASSQDRGGTQYF

v_call: TRBV7-6
j_call: TRBJ2-5
cdr3_aa: CASSLGGTGDQETQYF

v_call: TRBV5-6
j_call: TRBJ1-2
cdr3_aa: CASSSGQGVPYGYTF

v_call: TRBV7-6
j_call: TRBJ2-2
cdr3_aa: CASSPLGGRTGELFF

v_call: TRBV4-1
j_call: TRBJ1-1
cdr3_aa: CASSQDTGGYTEAFF

v_call: TRBV5-1
j_call: TRBJ2-1
cdr3_aa: CASSPWESNEQFF

v_call: TRBV6-6
j_call: TRBJ2-7
cdr3_aa: CASSPTGVSYEQYF

v_call: TRBV5-1
j_call: TRBJ1-4
cdr3_aa: CASSDPSGENEKLFF

v_call: TRBV6-2/TRBV6-3
j_call: TRBJ2-5
cdr3_aa: CASSLPFREGETQYF

v_call: TRBV5-1
j_call: TRBJ2-3
cdr3_aa: CASSLERTSTDTQYF

v_call: TRBV28
j_call: TRBJ2-7
cdr3_aa: CASSSTRQERAYEQYF

v_call: TRBV6-2/TRBV6-3
j_call: TRBJ2-1
cdr3_aa: CASLLAGSLYNEQFF

v_call: TRBV7-3
j_call: TRBJ2-3
cdr3_aa: CASSLGPSNADTQYF

v_call: TRBV5-4
j_call: TRBJ2-3
cdr3_aa: CASSLGRGGYGTDTQYF

v_call: TRBV7-9
j_call: TRBJ2-7
cdr3_aa: CASSTRQGTSAGEQYF

v_call: TRBV7-2
j_call: TRBJ1-5
cdr3_aa: CASSGRGTMNQPQHF

v_call: TRBV20-1
j_call: TRBJ1-1
cdr3_aa: CSARDGNRAGNTEAFF

v_call: TRBV6-5
j_call: TRBJ1-1
cdr3_aa: CASTEGLRAFF

v_call: TRBV7-2
j_call: TRBJ2-2
cdr3_aa: CAGAIESGELFF

v_call: TRBV9
j_call: TRBJ2-1
cdr3_aa: CASSVTGHGEQFF

v_call: TRBV6-5
j_call: TRBJ2-5
cdr3_aa: CASSYLGTGLSETQYF

v_call: TRBV20-1
j_call: TRBJ1-1
cdr3_aa: CSARPGGANTEAFF

v_call: TRBV18
j_call: TRBJ2-7
cdr3_aa: CAISSPLAYEQYF

v_call: TRBV6-1
j_call: TRBJ1-5
cdr3_aa: CASRPEYSNQPQHF

v_call: TRBV27
j_call: TRBJ1-2
cdr3_aa: CASSSPRPGVGNYGYTF

v_call: TRBV7-2
j_call: TRBJ1-6
cdr3_aa: CASSSRPRGNSPLHF

v_call: TRBV25-1
j_call: TRBJ2-7
cdr3_aa: CASSDDVRGDGYEQYF

v_call: TRBV20-1
j_call: TRBJ2-3
cdr3_aa: CSAREGAAGAPIDTQYF

v_call: TRBV6-5
j_call: TRBJ2-7
cdr3_aa: CASSYAGTYEQYF

v_call: TRBV12-3/TRBV12-4
j_call: TRBJ1-5
cdr3_aa: CASSSYRVDQPQHF

v_call: TRBV20-1
j_call: TRBJ2-4
cdr3_aa: CSASGLAKNIQYF

v_call: TRBV5-1
j_call: TRBJ2-3
cdr3_aa: CASSPFQAHTQYF

v_call: TRBV7-3
j_call: TRBJ2-1
cdr3_aa: CASSYLGGAGYNEQFF

v_call: TRBV12-3/TRBV12-4
j_call: TRBJ1-1
cdr3_aa: CASSLGGAGSEAFF

v_call: TRBV3-1
j_call: TRBJ2-3
cdr3_aa: CASSQDDPGSDTQYF

v_call: TRBV3-1
j_call: TRBJ1-2
cdr3_aa: CASKDRAYGYTF

v_call: TRBV5-1
j_call: TRBJ1-6
cdr3_aa: CASSLEGGRGSPLHF

v_call: TRBV7-8
j_call: TRBJ2-5
cdr3_aa: CASRKGVLETQYF

v_call: TRBV7-2
j_call: TRBJ2-1
cdr3_aa: CASSFRGGVPANEQFF

v_call: TRBV4-2
j_call: TRBJ2-7
cdr3_aa: CASSRGTARTYEQYF

v_call: TRBV7-6
j_call: TRBJ2-2
cdr3_aa: CASSLAPGRLIGELFF

v_call: TRBV12-3/TRBV12-4
j_call: TRBJ2-7
cdr3_aa: CASSPNTYEQYF

v_call: TRBV12-3/TRBV12-4
j_call: TRBJ1-6
cdr3_aa: CASSLSAGLTLHF

v_call: TRBV14
j_call: TRBJ2-1
cdr3_aa: CASSQSRHNEQFF

v_call: TRBV28
j_call: TRBJ1-4
cdr3_aa: CASSFGPRGQSNEKLFF